This T cell receptor (beta chain) was observed in a study of shared clonotypes between healthy human individuals. The protocol was immunoSEQ multiplex PCR, while the TCRdb copy is restricted to in-frame clones and leaves out a portion. The sample lists some 2,000,000 clones; roughly 95% were seen once. Trimming cost V 5 bases and J 7 bases; bases outside gene matches: 9. This CDR3 has 14 amino acids. Germline lookup yields CDR1 SEHNR and CDR2 FQNEAQ (reference sequence). Naive CD8 populations comprised CD45RO-negative cells positively selected for CCR7, excluding terminally differentiated effector memory CD45RA+ cells.

Sequencing input: naive CD8+ T cells sorted from blood. This receptor was taken from a man between 18 and 29 years old in good health. The rearrangement joins TRBV7-9 to TRBJ2-3; 7 nucleotides align to TRBD2. In DNA, the CDR3 is TGTGCCAGCAGCGGGGGGGAACTAGCCAATACGCAGTATTTT. Its translation: CASSGGELANTQYF.